This is a list of T cell receptor beta chains from one sample in a study of metastatic and nonmetastatic thyroid tumors. TCRdb re-processed the PCR reads through MiXCR. The sample contains 100,000 or so clones, about 15% of which appear only once. Sequencing was carried out using blood. The source of these receptors is a female donor with papillary thyroid cancer or a benign thyroid nodule (not recorded which). Some clones in this sample may be carry-over from other donors' samples. Each CDR3 is given with its conserved first and last residue. The D gene is left open where the match is weak. Expanded clones are given a class, and other clones once, few, many or no size at all.

CASSLVPQEYNEQFF,TGCGCCAGCAGCTTGGTACCCCAAGAGTACAATGAGCAGTTCTTC,many,TRBJ2-1,TRBV5-1,NA
CASSLISLGQGYNEQFF,TGTGCCAGCAGCTTAATCTCGTTGGGACAGGGATACAATGAGCAGTTCTTC,many,TRBJ2-1,TRBV5-6,TRBD1
CASSEPQGLREQYF,TGTGCCAGCAGTGAACCCCAGGGGCTGCGGGAGCAGTACTTC,many,TRBJ2-7,TRBV6-1,NA
CASSTSRGAYNEQFF,TGTGCCAGTAGTACATCCAGGGGGGCCTACAATGAGCAGTTCTTC,few,TRBJ2-1,TRBV19,NA
CASSASGSEQYF,TGTGCCAGCAGCGCCTCAGGGTCCGAGCAGTACTTC,many,TRBJ2-7,TRBV7-8,NA
CASSYAGGGGNTIYF,TGTGCCAGCAGTTACGCCGGCGGGGGAGGAAACACCATATATTTT,many,TRBJ1-3,TRBV6-6,NA
CASSLTPGVTNTDTQYF,TGTGCCAGCAGCTTAACCCCGGGCGTCACGAACACAGATACGCAGTATTTT,many,TRBJ2-3,TRBV7-3,NA
CASSLEGQGLGYTF,TGTGCCAGCAGCTTGGAGGGACAGGGGCTTGGCTACACCTTC,many,TRBJ1-2,TRBV7-9,TRBD1
CASSFTISGWRDYEQYF,TGTGCCAGCAGTTTTACGATTTCGGGTTGGCGGGACTACGAGCAGTACTTC,many,TRBJ2-7,TRBV12-3/TRBV12-4,NA
CASSFSRDVLHEQYF,TGTGCCAGCAGTTTTTCCCGTGACGTTCTCCACGAGCAGTACTTC,many,TRBJ2-7,TRBV12-3/TRBV12-4,NA
CASSHPEERGPTPNTGELFF,TGTGCCAGCAGCCACCCAGAGGAGCGGGGACCCACGCCGAACACCGGGGAGCTGTTTTTT,NA,TRBJ2-2,TRBV14,TRBD2
CSALPWGMYGNTIYF,TGCAGTGCTCTCCCCTGGGGAATGTACGGAAACACCATATATTTT,many,TRBJ1-3,TRBV20-1,NA
CAGRIGTRGIKPLHF,TGTGCCGGCCGGATCGGGACTAGGGGAATTAAACCCCTCCACTTT,NA,TRBJ1-6,TRBV7-3,NA
CASSFTWASYNEQFF,TGCGCCAGCAGCTTCACGTGGGCCTCCTACAATGAGCAGTTCTTC,NA,TRBJ2-1,TRBV5-1,NA
CASSPAPHF,TGCGCCAGCAGTCCGGCCCCTCATTTT,many,TRBJ1-5,TRBV5-1,NA
CSVARLTSGGTYEQYF,TGCAGTGTAGCCCGACTGACTAGCGGCGGAACTTACGAGCAGTACTTC,many,TRBJ2-7,TRBV20-1,TRBD2